Presented here are 2 T cell receptor beta chains from one specimen sequenced in a study. Tregs were sorted as CD4+CD25+CD127-/low cells. TCRdb recomputed calls from the 5' RACE reads with MiXCR, one row per CDR3 protein. The sample yields tens of thousands of distinct CDR3 sequences, roughly 28% seen once. The material sequenced was tumor-infiltrating Tregs sorted from the breast tumor. These TCRs come from a female donor with breast cancer.

The chain recombines TRBV9 with TRBJ2-5, with a possible D match to TRBD2 (5 bases). V was cut by 1 base and J by 4 bases, with 11 bases left in between. The CDR3 is 14 amino acids. Germline assignment: CDR1 SGDLS and CDR2 YYNGEE. CDR3 bases: TGTGCCAGCAGCGTACGAGGGTTGGGAGAGACCCAGTACTTC. It translates to CASSVRGLGETQYF.

This clonotype was recorded a few times. The chain carries TRBV27 and TRBJ1-5, with TRBD1 as a possible D gene (5 bases). Trimming took off 5 bases at V and 4 bases at J, with 24 bases between the two ends. CDR3 length: 18 residues. CDR1 MNHEY and CDR2 SMNVEV come from the germline V gene (reference sequence). The CDR3 loop reads CASSPTGGWPESNQPQHF. In nucleotides, the CDR3 is TGTGCCAGCAGTCCGACGGGGGGATGGCCAGAAAGTAATCAGCCCCAGCATTTT.